The T cell receptor (beta chain) described here comes from a study of cytomegalovirus exposure and HLA in healthy donors (dated by TCRdb to about 2017). At the level of the whole study: An earlier analysis of roughly 570 of the donors reported around 280 Gb of sequence data and 100 million to 120 million unique TCR beta sequences obtained from some 200 million T cells. About 280 gigabases of sequencing data and around 80 million unique TCR sequences made up an early release that covered approximately 650 HLA-typed donors. The genetic ancestry cluster associated with self-reported Caucasian donors included approximately 85% of the approximately 430 genotyped donors. The study aimed to test whether cataloging public T cell receptors could reveal signatures of past pathogen exposure. The study used immunosequencing to profile the T cell repertoires of 670 or so subjects and linked those repertoires to cytomegalovirus serostatus. Besides the first cohort of about 730 subjects, a separate validation cohort made up of about 120 different subjects was used. High-throughput TCR immunosequencing, statistical association of individual TCRs with disease status, and machine learning were combined to predict cytomegalovirus infection status. To study patterns of TCR occurrence, a later analysis re-analyzed previously published TCR beta repertoires from around 700 donors and added high-resolution HLA genotyping. Rather than using new phenotypic data, the later analysis identified candidate immune exposures from TCR beta sequences and from how often those sequences occurred across donors. To decide whether each TCR beta V gene segment behaved as functional or pseudogenic, an earlier analysis of some 600 of the donors relied on high-throughput TCR beta sequencing. Donor age, sex, ethnicity and CMV serostatus were compiled alongside the repertoire data. In a later genetic analysis, genome-wide SNP genotypes for about 55% of the roughly 670 donors were used, and that subset was treated as a discovery cohort. All discovery cohort repertoires had been generated using a single sequencing platform. HLA typing covered class I and class II loci at four-digit resolution. Typing coverage varied by locus: about 629-630 donors for A, B, C, DRB1 and DQB1; more than 500 for DQA1; 606 for DPA1; roughly 450 for DPB1. About 5 DR-DQ haplotypes were handled as single units for association and clustering, since linkage in the cohort was strong. Among a few hundred genotyped donors of the cohort, an average of approximately 230,000 unique TCR beta nucleotide sequences were sequenced per donor, roughly a sixth of them non-productive. Summary of the overall study and its limitations: A cluster of highly shared sequence variants was judged likely to be a technical artifact of the sequencing pipeline. According to a later analysis, most CMV-associated TCR beta chains appeared to be HLA-restricted, and the HLA associations seemed to be driven largely by CMV exposure. At a false discovery rate of 0.05, a later analysis linked under 20,000 TCR beta sequences to specific HLA alleles. The study listed 150 to 200 TCR beta chains as associated with cytomegalovirus. A later analysis found that HLA-associated TCR beta chains were more clonally expanded and had lower generation probabilities than equally common non-associated chains. In a later analysis, several top co-occurrence clusters were reported to appear linked to parvovirus B19, influenza, CMV and Epstein-Barr virus. In a later analysis, the rate of TCR association differed among HLA loci, with DRB1 alleles having the most associated TCRs and HLA-C alleles having the fewest. Immune exposure information for the cohort was limited to CMV serostatus. A later genetic analysis associated a missense DCLRE1C variant with V-gene and J-gene trimming of TCR beta chains, and an independent cohort replicated the association. In a later genetic analysis, fewer N-insertions in productive TCRs were reported among donors in an Asian-associated ancestry cluster than the roughly 700-donor mean. Only TCR beta chains were sequenced in this cohort, and the absence of alpha or paired-chain data limited detectable features. It was suggested by the authors that the approach could potentially be generalized to other disease states and immunological phenotypes. In an earlier analysis of about 550 of the donors, most TCR beta V segments were observed in productive rearrangements about 90% or about 30% of the time, broadly matching IMGT annotations. In vitro tests confirmed that three of the cytomegalovirus-associated TCR beta chains recognize cytomegalovirus antigens. Because some donors lacked HLA typing at each locus, the association tests relied only on the typed subset. The earlier analysis of 587 of the donors excluded roughly 17 rarely observed V segments, including chromosome 9 orphons, because counts were too low. The 87-base-pair reads could not distinguish some IMGT-functional V segments, including TRBV6-2 and TRBV6-3, so those segments were excluded. Correlated functional status among segregating V segments might be attributable to linkage disequilibrium, but an unknown experimental factor could not be ruled out. Across donors, most TCR sequences were observed very rarely, whereas some public TCRs were present in many individuals. The classifier was reported to diagnose cytomegalovirus status with high specificity and sensitivity in both the original and validation cohorts. The presence/absence analyses assumed that sequencing depth was roughly uniform across donors, and that assumption may not be true. A further reported finding was that TCR beta sequences accurately predicted the HLA-A and HLA-B alleles for most subjects in the first cohort. When HLA alleles, especially DR and DQ, strongly co-occurred, attributing TCR associations to individual alleles was difficult.

Reading the germline V gene gives CDR1 MDHEN and CDR2 SYDVKM. The CDR3 has 12 amino acids, counting the end cysteine and phenylalanine. The only DNA kept is the CDR3, 36 bases in frame from the first base. V loses 6 bases, J loses 0 bases, and the germline ends lie 4 bases apart. The cohort was made up of 500 to 850 healthy bone marrow donors. All cohort members were sampled while nominally healthy, although unrecorded immune exposures were likely present. The donor was CMV seronegative and was included in the group of 352 seronegative cohort members. Each donor provided a peripheral blood sample, and peripheral blood mononuclear cells were used for TCR beta sequencing. Genomic DNA extraction from the blood cell samples was performed with the Qiagen DNeasy Blood Extraction Kit. Library generation was performed with the immunoSEQ multiplex PCR assay. The multiplex PCR relied on a mix of 60 forward primers for TCR Vbeta segments and 13 reverse primers for TCR Jbeta segments. The CDR3 region of rearranged TCR beta genes was amplified from genomic DNA by a multiplex PCR assay. On the Illumina HiSeq System, the amplified TCR beta libraries were sequenced as 87-base-pair reads. Per the source publication's procedure: A later analysis counted 75 million to 100 million unique TCR beta chains across the 550 to 750 repertoires, and 9 million to 14 million of these chains were shared by at least two donors. To remove PCR and sequencing errors, raw reads were error-corrected and collapsed into unique sequences using a nearest-neighbor algorithm that merged closely related sequences. V, D and J gene segments were assigned by aligning CDR3 sequences to IMGT reference sequences. Each retained sequence needed at least a six-nucleotide match to both a V gene segment and a J gene segment. Rearrangements were classified as productive when the CDR3 lacked stop codons and remained in frame with V and J, and all other rearrangements were classified as non-productive. Following IMGT convention, CDR3 was defined as the stretch from the second conserved V-encoded cysteine up to the conserved J-encoded phenylalanine. The earlier analysis of a few hundred of the donors excluded any sequence lacking an unambiguous match to a single V gene segment. In an earlier analysis of 587 of the donors, a V segment was called functional when productive rearrangements were above 56.7%, and segregating when the standard deviation between donors exceeded 5%. A statistical classification framework was built for diagnosing cytomegalovirus status from the catalog of TCR beta chain sequences. In a later analysis, V and J genes were assigned by comparing TCR nucleotide sequences against IMGT/GENE-DB human TR gene sequences. Using the TCRdist pipeline, a later analysis assigned CDR3 sequences along with most-parsimonious VDJ recombination scenarios. In a later analysis, each TCR beta chain was defined by its CDR3 amino acid sequence together with its V-gene family, and reads without a unique V-gene family were excluded. To address suspected cross-contamination and a sequencing artifact, a later analysis removed 592 highly shared, low-generation-probability nucleotide sequences. A later analysis calculated a clonal expansion index for each public chain from normalized within-repertoire ranks of inferred template counts. A later analysis computed generation probabilities with a VDJ recombination model fitted to out-of-frame rearrangements, and checked the results against IGoR. A later analysis scored TCR-TCR, TCR-HLA and TCR-CMV co-occurrence with hypergeometric tests, applying a repertoire-size bias correction to TCR pairs. A later analysis estimated false discovery rates by permuting HLA or CMV assignments 20 times. In a later analysis, co-occurring TCRs were grouped with DBSCAN, and TCRdist sequence similarity was added when clustering was performed within HLA-allele-positive subsets. Repertoires with fewer than 30,000 or more than 120,000 public chains were left out of co-occurrence clustering, as were a handful of repertoires with anomalous nucleotide sharing. Here the immuneACCESS table is served through TCRdb, limited to in-frame sequences with V and J called. Missing clones are a known gap in these copies; in checked studies unresolved V genes cover under half, and the rest lacks a known reason. V and J calls and clone size are as listed in that table; D and trimming were resolved from the DNA. The table of this sample itemizes about 120,000 clones. Together, the top ten hold roughly 4% of the sample.

As regards this clone: The clone's antigen remains unknown.

The sequencing input was PBMCs. The receptor was isolated from a man between 18 and 29 years old in good health and CMV-seronegative. Rearrangement joined TRBV28 to TRBJ2-3; confidence is insufficient to name the D gene. The DNA sequence is as follows: TGTGCCAGCAGATCAAGCACAGATACGCAGTATTTT. It encodes CASRSSTDTQYF.